The TCR beta chain under discussion was sequenced for a study of T cells in Graves' hyperthyroidism and ophthalmopathy. Study-wide findings and caveats: Ophthalmopathy was separated from stable hyperthyroidism by a 13 V-J model. Among thyroid clonotypes expanded above 0.001, most also appeared in blood.

What was amplified from RNA transcripts were TCR beta CDR3 regions. When the TCR CDR3 underwent first-round RT-PCR, the HTBI primer set was used. Each CDR3 protein gets one entry after TCRdb re-called the multiplex PCR reads with MiXCR. This sample has roughly 520,000 distinct CDR3 sequences; roughly a quarter occur once, and the top ten carry approximately 11%. The CDR3 runs to 12 residues. Germline V CDR1 and CDR2: SEHNR, FQNEAQ (reference sequence). Of note for this clonotype: Antigen unknown. A much larger clone differs by one base, so this may be a read error.

The chain uses TRBV7-9 and TRBJ2-7, with D possibly matching TRBD2 (6 bases). The receptor comes from a woman aged 25 to 39 with Graves' ophthalmopathy. Material: blood. The CDR3 nucleotides read TGTACCAGCAGGGAGGAGGGCGGCGAGCAGTACTTC. Amino acid sequence: CTSREEGGEQYF. The whole variable domain, remainder taken from reference TRBV7-9 and TRBJ2-7, is DTGVSQNPRHKITKRGQNVTFRCDPISEHNRLYWYRQTLGQGPEFLTYFQNEAQLEKSRLLSDRFSAERPKGSFSTLEIQRTEQGDSAMYLCTSREEGGEQYFGPGTRLTVT.